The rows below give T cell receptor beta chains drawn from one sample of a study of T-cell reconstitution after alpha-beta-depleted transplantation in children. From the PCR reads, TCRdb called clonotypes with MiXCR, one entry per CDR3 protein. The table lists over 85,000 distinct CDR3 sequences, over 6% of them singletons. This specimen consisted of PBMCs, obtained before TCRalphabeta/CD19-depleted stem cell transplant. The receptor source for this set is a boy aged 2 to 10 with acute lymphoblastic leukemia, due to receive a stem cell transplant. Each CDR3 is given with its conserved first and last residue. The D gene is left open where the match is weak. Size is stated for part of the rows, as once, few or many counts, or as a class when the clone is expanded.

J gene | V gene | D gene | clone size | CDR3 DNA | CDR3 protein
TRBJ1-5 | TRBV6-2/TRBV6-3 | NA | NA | TGTGCCAGCACCGGGGGGGATAGCAATCAGCCCCAGCATTTT | CASTGGDSNQPQHF
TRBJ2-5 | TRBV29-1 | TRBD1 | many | TGCAGCGTTCGCCCGGGACAGGTACAAGAGACCCAGTACTTC | CSVRPGQVQETQYF
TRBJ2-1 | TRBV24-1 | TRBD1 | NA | TGTGCCACCAGTGATGGCGGACAGGGTGCGGACTCCTACAATGAGCAGTTCTTC | CATSDGGQGADSYNEQFF
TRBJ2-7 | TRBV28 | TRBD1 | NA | TGTGCCAGCAGTTTTGGGACAGGACCGAGCCCCTACGAGCAGTACTTC | CASSFGTGPSPYEQYF
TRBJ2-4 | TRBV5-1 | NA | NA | TGCGCCAGCAGCTTGGAGGGCGATCTAGCCAAAAACATTCAGTACTTC | CASSLEGDLAKNIQYF
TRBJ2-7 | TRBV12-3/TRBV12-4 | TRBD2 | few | TGTGCCAGCAGTTTAGGACTAGCGGGGGGTTCAGTCCACGAGCAGTACTTC | CASSLGLAGGSVHEQYF
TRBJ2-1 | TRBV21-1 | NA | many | TGTGCCAGCACCGTGGGACTAGCGGGTGAGCAGTTCTTC | CASTVGLAGEQFF
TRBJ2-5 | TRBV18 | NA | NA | TGTGCCAGCTCTCAAAGGGGGTTGCAAGAGACCCAGTACTTC | CASSQRGLQETQYF
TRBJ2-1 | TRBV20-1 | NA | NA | TGCAGTGCTAGAGGGTCCAGGGAGTTCTTC | CSARGSREFF
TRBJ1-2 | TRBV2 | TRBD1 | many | TGTGCCAGTGGCGGCAGGGGGGGCTATGGCTACACCTTC | CASGGRGGYGYTF
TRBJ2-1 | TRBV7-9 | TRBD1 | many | TGTGCCAGCAGACAGGGGGTCCTGAATGAGCAGTTCTTC | CASRQGVLNEQFF
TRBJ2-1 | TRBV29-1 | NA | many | TGCAGCGTTGTACCGGGTTACAATGAGCAGTTCTTC | CSVVPGYNEQFF
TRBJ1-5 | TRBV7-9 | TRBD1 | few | TGTGCCAGCAGCCCCGGGGCCAGGGGGTTTCAGCCCCAGCATTTT | CASSPGARGFQPQHF
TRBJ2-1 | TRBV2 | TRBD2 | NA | TGTGCCAGCAGTCTCGGCGGGGGCGGGGGGGAGCAGTTCTTC | CASSLGGGGGEQFF
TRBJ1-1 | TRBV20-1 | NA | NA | TGCAGTGCTAGTCATGATATGAACACTGAAGCTTTCTTT | CSASHDMNTEAFF
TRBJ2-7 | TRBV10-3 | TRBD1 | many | TGTGCCATCAGTGACTCATTCCGGGACAGCTCCCCCGAGCAGTACTTC | CAISDSFRDSSPEQYF
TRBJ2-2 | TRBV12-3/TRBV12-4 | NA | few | TGTGCCAGCAGCTTGCGCCGGGACAGCGGGGGGGAGCTGTTTTTT | CASSLRRDSGGELFF
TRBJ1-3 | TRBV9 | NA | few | TGTGCCAGCAGCGTAGATGGGACATCGGAAAACACCATATATTTT | CASSVDGTSENTIYF
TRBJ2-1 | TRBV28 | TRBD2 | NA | TGTGCCAGCAGTTCCCAACTAGCGGGGGGGAGCCAGTACAAGGGCAATGAGCAGTTCTTC | CASSSQLAGGSQYKGNEQFF
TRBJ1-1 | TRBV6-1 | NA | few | TGTGCCAGCCAGGTGAGGCCCCCAGGCACTGAAGCTTTCTTT | CASQVRPPGTEAFF
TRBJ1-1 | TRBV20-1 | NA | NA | TGCAGTCCCTGGGGGCCCATATTGGGCACTGAAGCTTTCTTT | CSPWGPILGTEAFF
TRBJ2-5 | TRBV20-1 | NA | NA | TGCAGTGCTATCCGACAGGAAGAGACCCAGTACTTC | CSAIRQEETQYF
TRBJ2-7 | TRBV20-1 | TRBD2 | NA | TGCAGTGCTAGGTATTCCGGGGGGGCCGGCGAGCAGTACTTC | CSARYSGGAGEQYF
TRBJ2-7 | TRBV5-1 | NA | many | TGCGCCAGCAGCGGACAGACGAGCTCCTACGAGCAGTACTTC | CASSGQTSSYEQYF
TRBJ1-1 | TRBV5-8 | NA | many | TGTGCCAGCAGCTTGGAACTCAGGGAGTACACTGAAGCTTTCTTT | CASSLELREYTEAFF
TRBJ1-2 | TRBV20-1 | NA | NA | TGCAGTGCTAGAGATCTTTGGGGCTCCGGTGGCTACACCTTC | CSARDLWGSGGYTF
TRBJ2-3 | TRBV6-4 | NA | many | TGTGCCAGCTCCGAGCGCTTAGGCAACACAGATACGCAGTATTTT | CASSERLGNTDTQYF
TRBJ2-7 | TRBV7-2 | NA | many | TGTGCCAGCAGCTTAGGAGTGAGTTACGAGCAGTACTTC | CASSLGVSYEQYF
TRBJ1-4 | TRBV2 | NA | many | TGTGCCAGCAGGCAACAGGGTAGGAGTGAAAAACTGTTTTTT | CASRQQGRSEKLFF
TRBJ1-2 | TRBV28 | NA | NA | TGTGCCAGCAGTTTTCCCAGGGGCCGCCCGGGTGGCTACACCTTC | CASSFPRGRPGGYTF
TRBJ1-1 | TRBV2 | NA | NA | TGTGCCAGCAGTGGGGGGTTCCTAACTGAAGCTTTCTTT | CASSGGFLTEAFF
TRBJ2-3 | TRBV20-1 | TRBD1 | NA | TGCAGTGCTACTGGGACAGGGGGCTATAGCACAGATACGCAGTATTTT | CSATGTGGYSTDTQYF
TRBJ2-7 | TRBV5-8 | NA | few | TGTGCCAGCGGTTTTGGGGGGGCCTCCTACGAGCAGTACTTC | CASGFGGASYEQYF
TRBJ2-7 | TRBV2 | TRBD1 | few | TGTGCCAGTAGCACGACAGGGGGCGATCTTCTCGACGAGCAGTACTTC | CASSTTGGDLLDEQYF
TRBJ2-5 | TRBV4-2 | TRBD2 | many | TGTGCCAGCAGCCAAGAAGGCCTAGCGGGGGTCAAAGAGACCCAGTACTTC | CASSQEGLAGVKETQYF
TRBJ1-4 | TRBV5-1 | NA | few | TGCGCCAGCAGCTTGGGGTCGGGTGGTGAAAAACTGTTTTTT | CASSLGSGGEKLFF
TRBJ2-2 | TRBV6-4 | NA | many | TGTGCCAGCAGTGAAGGGGAAGAGGGGGAGCTGTTTTTT | CASSEGEEGELFF